The 26 T cell receptor beta chains reported below all come from one sample, sequenced in a study of OX40 agonist ivuxolimab in advanced cancers. Profiled with immunoSEQ multiplex PCR; TCRdb holds only in-frame clones, not every one. The sample holds about 45,000 clones; about 89% are singletons and the top ten take about a sixth. The input for sequencing was CD4+ or CD8+ T cells sorted from blood, taken in a trial of the OX40 agonist ivuxolimab. The origin of the receptors is an adult with an advanced solid tumor such as melanoma, head and neck, liver or kidney cancer.

V gene TRBV4-1 combines with J gene TRBJ1-5; 9 positions agree with TRBD1. The CDR3 has 16 residues. CDR1 and CDR2 from the germline V gene are MGHRA and YSYEKL. Trimming cost V 5 bases and J 4 bases; bases outside gene matches: 9. CDR3 residues: CASSSARTGVNQPQHF. The CDR3 DNA is TGCGCCAGCAGCTCCGCTCGGACAGGGGTAAATCAGCCCCAGCATTTT.

The sample holds one count of this clone. The chain uses TRBV7-2 and TRBJ1-2, with 8 positions matching TRBD1. Germline V gives CDR1 SGHTA, CDR2 FQGNSA. The CDR3 is made up of 14 amino acids. V gave up 4 bases and J gave up 13 bases; unmatched junction bases: 14. The CDR3 DNA reads TGTGCCAGCAGCTATAGGACAGGGAGAACAACTCGCACCTTC. Its translation is CASSYRTGRTTRTF.

This sequence joins TRBV9 and TRBJ2-3; TRBD2 is a possible D gene (6 bases). The germline V gene has CDR1 SGDLS and CDR2 YYNGEE. This CDR3 comprises 15 residues. Trimming cost V 0 bases and J 6 bases, with 14 bases left between them. CDR3 loop: CASSVVSGSGDTQYF. CDR3 in DNA: TGTGCCAGCAGCGTAGTCTCAGGGAGCGGGGATACGCAGTATTTT.

The J gene is TRBJ2-5, the V gene TRBV19; 11 bases match TRBD2. The V segment lost 3 bases and the J segment 7 bases; nucleotides outside the gene matches: 1. This CDR3 has 13 residues. The germline V gene has CDR1 LNHDA and CDR2 SQIVND (reference sequence). CDR3 sequence (DNA): TGTGCCAGTAGTATGACTAGCGGGGTGACCCAGTACTTC. It encodes CASSMTSGVTQYF.

The V gene is TRBV4-2, the J gene TRBJ2-1, with D possibly being TRBD2 (5 bases). The germline V gene has CDR1 LGHNA and CDR2 YNFKEQ. The V and J ends lost 2 bases and 9 bases respectively, with 17 bases between them. The CDR3 spans 15 residues. In DNA, the CDR3 is TGTGCCAGCAGCCAACGAGACTATGGTGTGATTGAGCAGTTCTTC. Its protein is CASSQRDYGVIEQFF.

The chain carries TRBV27 and TRBJ1-2, with D perhaps TRBD1 (6 bases). The CDR3 is 12 residues long. Germline CDR1 and CDR2: MNHEY and SMNVEV (reference sequence). Trimming took 5 bases from V and 4 from J, leaving 8 bases between them. CDR3 in amino acids: CASSRGPYGYTF. CDR3 nucleotides: TGTGCCAGCAGTCGGGGGCCCTATGGCTACACCTTC.

This clone was counted a single time. The CDR3, as DNA: TGTGCCAGCAGCGTAGGATCGGGGGGGGCTGTGACCCAGTACTTC. It is translated as CASSVGSGGAVTQYF. The chain has TRBV9 and TRBJ2-5, with 8 bases matching TRBD2. V dropped 0 bases and J dropped 7; count of bases not matched to a gene: 8. The germline gives CDR1 SGDLS, CDR2 YYNGEE. The CDR3 length is 15 residues.

The chain employs TRBV7-9 and TRBJ2-1; the D gene is possibly TRBD2 (5 bases). CDR1 and CDR2 (germline): SEHNR, FQNEAQ (reference sequence). V lost 6 bases to trimming and J lost 8 bases, with 14 bases between them. The CDR3 covers 13 residues. Here the CDR3 DNA reads TGTGCCAGCAGGTTCCCCTCCGGGGATGAGCAGTTCTTC. Encoded protein: CASRFPSGDEQFF.

This chain links TRBV6-6 with TRBJ2-1; D is possibly TRBD1 or TRBD2 (5 bases each). This CDR3 is 15 amino acids long. Trimming took off 6 bases at V and 9 bases at J, with 21 bases between the two ends. From germline, CDR1 is MNHNY and CDR2 SVGAGI (reference sequence). The CDR3 DNA follows: TGTGCCAGCAGCTCGGGGCTCGGCCGGGCCACTGAGCAGTTCTTC. Its protein is CASSSGLGRATEQFF.

The chain carries TRBV9 and TRBJ1-1; 9 nucleotides match TRBD1. V lost 1 base, J lost 1 base, and 8 bases stayed unmatched. The length of the CDR3 is 17 residues. The germline V gene has CDR1 SGDLS and CDR2 YYNGEE. The CDR3 loop reads CASSVSTGGPRNTEAFF. Here the CDR3 DNA reads TGTGCCAGCAGCGTAAGCACAGGGGGCCCGAGGAACACTGAAGCTTTCTTT.

The V and J genes are TRBV27 and TRBJ1-1; D remains unclear. The CDR3 totals 14 residues. Germline CDR1 MNHEY, CDR2 SMNVEV (reference sequence). V shed 3 bases and J shed 7 bases, with 15 bases lying between them. CDR3 sequence (DNA): TGTGCCAGCAGTTTGGCCAGCGCCAAGAATGAAGCTTTCTTT. Its translation: CASSLASAKNEAFF.

This sequence joins TRBV4-1 and TRBJ1-2, with D hard to call. V lost 1 base, J lost 4 bases, and 13 bases lay in between. The CDR3 length is 15 residues. CDR1 MGHRA and CDR2 YSYEKL come from the germline V gene. CDR3 in amino acids: CASSQGTEGGYGYTF. The CDR3 nucleotides are TGCGCCAGCAGCCAAGGGACCGAGGGAGGCTATGGCTACACCTTC.

The CDR3 bases are TGCAGTGCCCAAACGGATGAGGCTCAGTACTTC. Residues: CSAQTDEAQYF. The gene calls are TRBV20-1 and TRBJ2-7; D unresolved. This CDR3 comprises 11 residues. Germline CDR1 is DFQATT and CDR2 is SNEGSKA (reference sequence). The V and J ends lost 6 bases and 10 bases respectively, with 16 bases between them.

The chain links TRBV29-1 to TRBJ2-5, with 8 bases that match TRBD1. The V gene's germline CDR1 is SQVTM and CDR2 ANQGSEA. The J segment lost 3 bases and the V segment lost 6 bases, leaving 3 bases of the junction unmatched. This CDR3 is 12 amino acids long. DNA of the CDR3: TGCAGCGTCGCAGGGGGCGAAGAGACCCAGTACTTC. It yields the protein CSVAGGEETQYF.

The chain recombines TRBV9 with TRBJ2-1; D might be TRBD1 (5 bases). Trimming removed 4 bases at V and 2 bases at J, with 13 bases between. CDR1 is SGDLS, CDR2 YYNGEE, per germline. The CDR3 extends over 15 amino acids. In nucleotides, the CDR3 is TGTGCCAGCAGCCAAGGACACCAGACCTACAATGAGCAGTTCTTC. It translates to CASSQGHQTYNEQFF. The full variable domain, in which reference TRBV9 and TRBJ2-1 provide the parts outside the CDR3, is DSGVTQTPKHLITATGQRVTLRCSPRSGDLSVYWYQQSLDQGLQFLIQYYNGEERAKGNILERFSAQQFPDLHSELNLSSLELGDSALYFCASSQGHQTYNEQFFGPGTRLTVL.

In nucleotides, the CDR3 is TGCGCCAGCAGCTTGGCCGGGGCGGGAGGCCAAGAGACCCAGTACTTC. Its translation is CASSLAGAGGQETQYF. The chain is built from TRBV5-1 and TRBJ2-5; 8 nucleotides match TRBD2. Germline CDR1 is SGHRS and CDR2 is YFSETQ. With V trimmed by 0 bases and J by 1 base, 5 bases remained unmatched. CDR3 size: 16 residues.

This chain links TRBV18 with TRBJ2-5, with a possible D match to TRBD2 (5 bases). Deletions cut 3 bases from V and 5 bases from J, with 34 bases between. This CDR3 region has 21 residues. CDR1 and CDR2 from the germline V gene are KGHSH and LQKENI. The CDR3 nucleotides are TGTGCCAGCTCACCGTCACCCCGGGATATGGAAATGGGAACGACCCTCGAGACCCAGTACTTC. Translation gives CASSPSPRDMEMGTTLETQYF.

This chain uses TRBV5-5 with TRBJ1-2, with TRBD1 matching over 7 bases. This CDR3 has 13 amino acids. Germline CDR1 and CDR2: SGHKS and YYEKEE (reference sequence). The trim removed 4 bases at V and 5 bases at J, leaving 5 bases unmatched. CDR3 in amino acids: CASSLGTAYGYTF. DNA of the CDR3: TGTGCCAGCAGCCTCGGGACAGCTTATGGCTACACCTTC.

This rearrangement joins TRBV11-2 to TRBJ1-2; 11 nucleotides align to TRBD1. This CDR3 has 16 residues. With 1 base clipped from V and 4 bases from J, the junction kept 5 bases outside the gene matches. Germline V gene sequence: CDR1 SGHAT, CDR2 FQNNGV. The CDR3 protein is CASSLGTGGAGYGYTF. CDR3 DNA: TGTGCCAGCAGCTTAGGGACAGGGGGCGCGGGCTATGGCTACACCTTC.

This chain connects TRBV9 to TRBJ1-2; perhaps TRBD1 as D (5 bases). Trimming took off 6 bases at V and 0 bases at J, with 12 bases between the two ends. Germline-derived CDR1 and CDR2 are SGDLS and YYNGEE. CDR3 length equals 14 residues. The CDR3 spells CASTTRGANYGYTF. The CDR3 DNA reads as TGTGCCAGCACAACGAGGGGAGCTAACTATGGCTACACCTTC.

V is TRBV11-2 and J is TRBJ2-2; D gene uncertain. The CDR3 loop spans 14 amino acids. Germline CDR1 and CDR2: SGHAT and FQNNGV. V lost 1 base to trimming and J lost 3 bases, with 6 bases between them. For the CDR3, the DNA is TGTGCCAGCAGCTTAGGTCTTTACACCGGGGAGCTGTTTTTT. Translating it yields CASSLGLYTGELFF.

This clone was observed once. The rearrangement uses TRBV6-1 and TRBJ1-5; no reliable D call. This CDR3 is 14 amino acids long. V lost 3 bases and J 3 bases, leaving 9 bases between the germline ends. CDR1 is MNHNS, CDR2 SASEGT, per germline. This CDR3 reads CASSDPRINQPQHF. In nucleotides, the CDR3 is TGTGCCAGCAGTGATCCTCGGATCAATCAGCCCCAGCATTTT.

This clone was counted once. V usage is TRBV7-9 and J usage is TRBJ2-5, with 7 nucleotides matching TRBD1. The V gene's germline CDR1 is SEHNR and CDR2 FQNEAQ (reference sequence). The trim removed 5 bases at V and 4 bases at J, leaving 4 bases unmatched. The CDR3 extends over 13 amino acids. CDR3 loop: CASSNRDRETQYF. CDR3 DNA: TGTGCCAGCAGCAACCGGGACAGAGAGACCCAGTACTTC.

This rearrangement joins TRBV5-6 to TRBJ1-2; D not resolved. Germline CDR1 and CDR2: SGHDT and YYEEEE. V was clipped by 4 bases and J by 7 bases, with 8 bases between them. The CDR3 covers 11 residues. The CDR3 DNA reads TGTGCCAGCAGCACTCCTCTTGGCTACACCTTC. Translating gives CASSTPLGYTF.

This sequence joins TRBV7-8 and TRBJ2-5; 9 nucleotides match TRBD2. CDR1 and CDR2 (germline): SGHVS, FQNEAQ. The CDR3 length is 18 residues. V lost 8 bases, J lost 3 bases, and 19 bases stayed unmatched. This CDR3 is CASCIQGLADLGKETQYF. As DNA, the CDR3 is TGTGCCAGCTGTATACAGGGACTAGCTGATTTGGGGAAAGAGACCCAGTACTTC.

The chain uses TRBV28 and TRBJ2-5; D tentatively reads TRBD1 or TRBD2 (7 bases each). The CDR3 has 14 amino acids. Trimming cost V 5 bases and J 3 bases, with 13 bases left between them. Germline values: CDR1 MDHEN, CDR2 SYDVKM. As DNA, the CDR3 is TGTGCCAGCAGTCCAGGGGGGAGGGAAGAGACCCAGTACTTC. This gives the protein CASSPGGREETQYF.